This TCR beta chain was captured in a study of T-cell memory formation after mild COVID-19. Study-wide results and caveats: Certain responding clones were present in pre-infection memory, suggesting participation of cross-reactive memory. The authors did not confirm SARS-CoV-2 specificity of second-wave clones peaking day 37.

Of note for this clonotype: The antigen is unknown.

With constant-segment primers, 5'RACE yielded cDNA libraries of TCR alpha and TCR beta that carried sample barcodes and UMIs. TCRdb redid the calling of the 5' RACE reads with MiXCR, one entry per CDR3 protein. The data hold 450,000 to 700,000 distinct CDR3 sequences, with around 17% observed a single time. Germline V gene lookup returns CDR1 MDHEN and CDR2 SYDVKM. The V gene lost 4 bases and the J gene lost 6 bases, with 21 bases spanning the gap. The CDR3 is made up of 16 amino acids. The chain combines TRBV28 with TRBJ1-2, with TRBD1 as a possible D gene (5 bases). The sample consisted of PBMCs or a T cell subset sorted from them (not recorded which). The sequence was obtained from an adult woman who had mild COVID-19 (a few samples of this study predate the infection). Cell type and time point are not known. Here the CDR3 DNA reads TGTGCCAGCAGTTCACCCGTATCCGGCGGGGGAAATGGCTACACCTTC. This gives the protein CASSSPVSGGGNGYTF.